The sequence of this TCR beta chain was determined in a study of cytomegalovirus exposure and HLA in healthy donors. The wider study: A later analysis reported the same platform for the approximately 110 validation repertoires and the 666 first-cohort repertoires.

Germline V gene sequence: CDR1 MDHEN, CDR2 SYDVKM. Between the trimmed V and J ends, which lost 3 bases and 4 bases, there was a span of 9 bases. The CDR3 totals 13 residues. Among the 120 or so subjects of the validation cohort, separate from the approximately 700-subject first cohort, were the donors. The table came from immunoSEQ multiplex PCR; TCRdb's copy has only in-frame clones and leaves some out. Of 200,000 or so clones in the sample, 70% to 85% were seen once. The source is a woman younger than 45 in good health and CMV-seropositive. Sample: PBMCs. This rearrangement joins TRBV28 to TRBJ2-5; D remains ambiguous. The CDR3, as DNA: TGTGCCAGCAGTTTTCCCTCCTCAGAGACCCAGTACTTC. This sequence encodes CASSFPSSETQYF.